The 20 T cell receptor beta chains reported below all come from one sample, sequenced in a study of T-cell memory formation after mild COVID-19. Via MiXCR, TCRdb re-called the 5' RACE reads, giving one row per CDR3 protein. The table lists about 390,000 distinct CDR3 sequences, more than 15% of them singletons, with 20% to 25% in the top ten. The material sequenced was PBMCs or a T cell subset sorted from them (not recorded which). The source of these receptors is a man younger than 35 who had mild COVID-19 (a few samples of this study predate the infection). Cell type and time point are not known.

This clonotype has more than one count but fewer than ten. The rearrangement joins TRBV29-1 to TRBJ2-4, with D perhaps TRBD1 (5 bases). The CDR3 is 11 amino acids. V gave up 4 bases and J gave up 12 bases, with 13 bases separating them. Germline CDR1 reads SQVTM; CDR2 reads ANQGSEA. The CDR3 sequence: CSVAHWQGQYF. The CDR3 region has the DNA TGCAGCGTTGCCCATTGGCAGGGTCAGTACTTC.

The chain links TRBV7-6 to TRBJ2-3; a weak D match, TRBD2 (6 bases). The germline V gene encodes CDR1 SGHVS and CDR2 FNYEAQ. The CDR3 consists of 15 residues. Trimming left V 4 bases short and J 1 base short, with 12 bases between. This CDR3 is CASSSTSWGTDTQYF. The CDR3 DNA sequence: TGTGCCAGCAGCTCAACTAGCTGGGGCACAGATACGCAGTATTTT.

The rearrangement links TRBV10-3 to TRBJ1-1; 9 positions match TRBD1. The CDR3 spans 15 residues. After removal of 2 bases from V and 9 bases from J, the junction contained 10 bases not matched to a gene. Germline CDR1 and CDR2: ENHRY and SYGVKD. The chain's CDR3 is CAISEPTEGQGKAFF. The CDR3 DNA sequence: TGTGCCATCAGTGAGCCTACCGAAGGACAGGGGAAAGCTTTCTTT.

The CDR3 protein is CASSLARRPSYEQYF. The CDR3 DNA reads TGTGCCAGCAGCTTAGCGCGGCGCCCCTCCTACGAGCAGTACTTC. The V gene is TRBV7-9, the J gene TRBJ2-7; D is uncertain. The CDR3 contains 15 residues. CDR1 is SEHNR, CDR2 FQNEAQ, per germline (reference sequence). Trimming left V 0 bases short and J 0 bases short, with 9 bases between. Using reference TRBV7-9 and TRBJ2-7 for the parts outside the CDR3, the full variable domain is DTGVSQNPRHKITKRGQNVTFRCDPISEHNRLYWYRQTLGQGPEFLTYFQNEAQLEKSRLLSDRFSAERPKGSFSTLEIQRTEQGDSAMYLCASSLARRPSYEQYFGPGTRLTVT.

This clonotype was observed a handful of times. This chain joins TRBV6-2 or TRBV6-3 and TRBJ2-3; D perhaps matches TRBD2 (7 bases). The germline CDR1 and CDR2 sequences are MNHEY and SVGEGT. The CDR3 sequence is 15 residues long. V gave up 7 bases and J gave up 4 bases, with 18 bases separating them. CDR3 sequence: CASTPQGGAADTQYF. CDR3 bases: TGTGCCAGCACCCCCCAAGGGGGGGCCGCAGATACGCAGTATTTT.

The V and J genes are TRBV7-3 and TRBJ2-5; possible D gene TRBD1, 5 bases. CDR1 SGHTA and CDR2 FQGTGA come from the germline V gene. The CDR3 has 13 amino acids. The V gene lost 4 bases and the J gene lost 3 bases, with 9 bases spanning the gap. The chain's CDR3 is CASSSAGKETQYF. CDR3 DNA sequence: TGTGCCAGCAGCTCGGCAGGGAAAGAGACCCAGTACTTC.

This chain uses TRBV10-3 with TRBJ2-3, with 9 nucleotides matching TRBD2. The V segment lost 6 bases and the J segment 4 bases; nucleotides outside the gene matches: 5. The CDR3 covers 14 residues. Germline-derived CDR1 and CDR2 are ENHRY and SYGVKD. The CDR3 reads CAISISGGADTQYF. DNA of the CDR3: TGTGCCATCAGCATTAGCGGGGGTGCAGATACGCAGTATTTT.

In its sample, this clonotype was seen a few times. CDR3 bases: TGTGCCAGCAGCAGAATGGACAGACAAAATCAGCCCCAGCATTTT. Its protein is CASSRMDRQNQPQHF. The chain couples TRBV21-1 to TRBJ1-5; the DNA was not compared with TRBD1, the D call given in the table. TRBV21-1 is marked as a pseudogene. This CDR3 has 15 residues.

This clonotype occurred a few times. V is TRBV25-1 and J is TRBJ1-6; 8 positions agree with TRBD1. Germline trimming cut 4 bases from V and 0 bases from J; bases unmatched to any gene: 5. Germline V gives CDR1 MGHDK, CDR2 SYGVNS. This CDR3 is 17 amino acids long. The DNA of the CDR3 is TGTGCCAGCAGTGCCCAGGGGGCGAGCTCCTATAATTCACCCCTCCACTTT. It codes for CASSAQGASSYNSPLHF.

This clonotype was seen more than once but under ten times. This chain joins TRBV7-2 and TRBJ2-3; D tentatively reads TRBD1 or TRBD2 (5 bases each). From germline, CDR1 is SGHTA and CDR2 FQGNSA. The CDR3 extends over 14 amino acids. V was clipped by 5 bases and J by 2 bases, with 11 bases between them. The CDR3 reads CASSQTGTTDTQYF. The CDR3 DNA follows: TGTGCCAGCAGCCAGACGGGGACCACAGATACGCAGTATTTT.

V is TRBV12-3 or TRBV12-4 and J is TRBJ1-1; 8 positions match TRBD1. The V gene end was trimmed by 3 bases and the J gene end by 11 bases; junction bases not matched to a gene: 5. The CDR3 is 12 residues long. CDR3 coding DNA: TGTGCCAGCAGTTTGGACAGGGTGATGGCTTTCTTT. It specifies CASSLDRVMAFF.

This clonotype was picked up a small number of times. The CDR3 region is CASSIQGSPGELFF. The CDR3 coding sequence is TGTGCCAGCAGTATACAGGGGTCGCCCGGGGAGCTGTTTTTT. This chain joins TRBV7-9 and TRBJ2-2; 7 nucleotides match TRBD1. V lost 6 bases and J lost 6; bases outside the gene matches: 7. Per the germline V gene, CDR1 is SEHNR and CDR2 is FQNEAQ (reference sequence). CDR3 length: 14 amino acids.

In DNA form, the CDR3 reads TGCAGTGCAGAGGGGGCCTGGGGGGAGACCCAGTACTTC. Its protein is CSAEGAWGETQYF. The rearrangement joins TRBV20-1 to TRBJ2-5, with 7 bases matching TRBD1. The CDR3 consists of 13 residues. The junction had 9 bases not matched to a gene; V was cut back by 6 bases and J by 5 bases. CDR1 is DFQATT, CDR2 SNEGSKA, per germline (reference sequence).

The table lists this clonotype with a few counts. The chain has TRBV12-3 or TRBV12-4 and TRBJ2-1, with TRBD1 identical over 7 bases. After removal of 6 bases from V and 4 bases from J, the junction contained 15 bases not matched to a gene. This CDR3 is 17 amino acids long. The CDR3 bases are TGTGCCAGCAGACCACGCCCCCGGGACAGAAGATACAATGAGCAGTTCTTC. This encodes CASRPRPRDRRYNEQFF.

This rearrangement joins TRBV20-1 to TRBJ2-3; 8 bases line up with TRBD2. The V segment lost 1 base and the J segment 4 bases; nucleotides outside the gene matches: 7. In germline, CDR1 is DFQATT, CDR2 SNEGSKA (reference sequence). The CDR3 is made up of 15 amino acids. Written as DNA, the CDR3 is TGCAGTGCTAGAGGAAGCGGGGGAGGCGCAGATACGCAGTATTTT. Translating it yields CSARGSGGGADTQYF.

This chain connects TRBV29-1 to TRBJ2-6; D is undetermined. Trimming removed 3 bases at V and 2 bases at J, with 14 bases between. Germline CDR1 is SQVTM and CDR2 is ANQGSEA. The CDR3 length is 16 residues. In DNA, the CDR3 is TGCAGCGTTGATATGGGCCATTACACTGGGGCCAACGTCCTGACTTTC. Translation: CSVDMGHYTGANVLTF. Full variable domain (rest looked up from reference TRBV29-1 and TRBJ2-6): SAVISQKPSRDICQRGTSLTIQCQVDSQVTMMFWYRQQPGQSLTLIATANQGSEATYESGFVIDKFPISRPNLTFSTLTVSNMSPEDSSIYLCSVDMGHYTGANVLTFGAGSRLTVL.

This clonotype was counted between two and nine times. As DNA, the CDR3 is TGTGCCAGCAGCTCAGGACAGTCCTACCAAGAGACCCAGTACTTC. Its translation is CASSSGQSYQETQYF. The V and J genes are TRBV11-2 and TRBJ2-5, with a weak D call TRBD1 (6 bases). The CDR3 loop spans 15 amino acids. Trimming cost V 4 bases and J 0 bases, with 12 bases left between them. Germline V gene data show CDR1 as SGHAT and CDR2 as FQNNGV.

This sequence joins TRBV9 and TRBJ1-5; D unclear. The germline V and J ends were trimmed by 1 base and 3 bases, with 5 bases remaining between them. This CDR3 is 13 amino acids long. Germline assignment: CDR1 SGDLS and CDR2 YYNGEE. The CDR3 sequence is CASSVLDNQPQHF. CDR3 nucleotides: TGTGCCAGCAGCGTACTAGACAATCAGCCCCAGCATTTT.

The CDR3 region is CSARKGPNTDTQYF. The CDR3 region has the DNA TGCAGTGCTAGAAAGGGTCCCAACACAGATACGCAGTATTTT. The rearrangement uses TRBV20-1 and TRBJ2-3; no reliable D call. The CDR3 is 14 residues long. From germline, CDR1 is DFQATT and CDR2 SNEGSKA (reference sequence). V was pared by 2 bases and J by 2 bases, with 11 bases between.

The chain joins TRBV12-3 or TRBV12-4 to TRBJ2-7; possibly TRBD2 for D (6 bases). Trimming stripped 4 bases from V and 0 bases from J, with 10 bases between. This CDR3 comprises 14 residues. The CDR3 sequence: CASSSRESSYEQYF. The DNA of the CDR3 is TGTGCCAGCAGTTCGCGGGAAAGCTCCTACGAGCAGTACTTC.